This is a list of T cell receptor beta chains from one sample in a study of PD-L1 blockade in urothelial cancer. The protocol was immunoSEQ multiplex PCR, while the TCRdb copy is restricted to in-frame clones and leaves out a portion. The sample holds just under 65,000 clones, about 81% seen once. Specimen: PBMCs, collected around atezolizumab (anti-PD-L1) treatment. These receptor sequences come from a man aged 70-80 years with urothelial cancer. The CDR3 runs from the conserved cysteine through the conserved F or W. Fields, in order: V gene, J gene, CDR3 protein.

V: TRBV6-5; J: TRBJ1-2; CDR3: CASSSIFRGAHGYTF
V: TRBV29-1; J: TRBJ1-1; CDR3: CSVEDRKNTEAFF
V: TRBV5-1; J: TRBJ2-1; CDR3: CASSWGQGDSDEQFF
V: TRBV15; J: TRBJ2-7; CDR3: CATSRDSAGRNF
V: TRBV7-8; J: TRBJ2-7; CDR3: CASSSAGLAYEQYF
V: TRBV6-1; J: TRBJ1-3; CDR3: CASSEDGRAGNTIYF
V: TRBV6-4; J: TRBJ2-1; CDR3: CASSDNNEQFF
V: TRBV6-1; J: TRBJ2-5; CDR3: CASSEVLGGHRQETQYF
V: TRBV9; J: TRBJ1-2; CDR3: CASSDTGPQGYTF
V: TRBV11-2; J: TRBJ1-1; CDR3: CASRWGVGTEAFF
V: TRBV10-3; J: TRBJ2-2; CDR3: CAISGIDTGELFF
V: TRBV10-1; J: TRBJ2-1; CDR3: CASSESLASNEQFF
V: TRBV6-6; J: TRBJ1-4; CDR3: CASIVDPTNEKLFF
V: TRBV7-9; J: TRBJ2-7; CDR3: CASSLTGTYEQYF
V: TRBV9; J: TRBJ2-6; CDR3: CASSGWTHGGSGANVLTF